This T cell receptor beta chain was retrieved from a study of blood T cell repertoires in COVID-19. On the study more broadly: Italy, Spain and the United States were the sources of the convalescent and acute COVID-19 samples. PBMCs, B-cell-depleted T cells, or T cells were the source of the cDNA or gDNA that made up the material.

Study processing details: Reference gene primer amplification in the assay estimated nucleated cell counts. The method was immunoSEQ multiplex PCR; TCRdb's version includes in-frame clones alone and lacks a portion of them. The V and J calls and clone size come from that table; D and trimming were worked out from the DNA. This repertoire shows some 73,000 clones, roughly 90% found once; its top ten account for 6.9%. CDR1 and CDR2 from the germline V gene are SGHRS and YFSETQ. CDR3 length equals 14 residues. J lost 1 base, V lost 4 bases, and 3 bases had no gene match. The rearrangement joins TRBV5-1 to TRBJ1-1; 8 bases are a match to TRBD1. Sequencing was done on a sample of peripheral blood. The clonotype originates from a human donor in a cohort sampled during active COVID-19. CDR3 sequence reads: CASSTQGENTEAFF. The CDR3 nucleotides are TGCGCCAGCAGCACACAGGGGGAGAACACTGAAGCTTTCTTT.